The clone carrying this TCR beta chain was seen ten or more times. This sample is drawn from a study of regulatory T cells in long-lasting Graves disease. For TCR beta, libraries came from iRepertoire HTBI primers and Arm-PCR of CDR3 regions. Authors' analysis steps: Samples revealed 60 to 70 TRBV and 15 or so TRBJ segments. TCRdb ran MiXCR on the multiplex PCR reads and lists one entry per CDR3 protein. These V and J calls are TCRdb output, not the study's own analysis. The sample lists 300,000 to 400,000 distinct CDR3 sequences, about 20% occurring once. V lost 4 bases and J lost 0; bases outside the gene matches: 6. The CDR3 totals 16 residues. Germline V gene data show CDR1 as LGHDT and CDR2 as YNNKEL (reference sequence). Time point meaning: newly diagnosed GD, antithyroid drugs for less than 3 months. There was RNA extracted from PBMCs, and the TCR library was made from it. Patients were from an endocrinology department in Xi'an, China.

Specimen: peripheral blood mononuclear cells (PBMCs), collected at new diagnosis, from a patient treated with antithyroid drugs. The V and J genes are TRBV3-1 and TRBJ2-1; 7 bases fit TRBD2. This TCR derives from a female donor with Graves disease. CDR3 coding DNA: TGTGCCAGCAGCCGCGTAGCGGGTAGCTCCTACAATGAGCAGTTCTTC. Amino acid sequence: CASSRVAGSSYNEQFF.